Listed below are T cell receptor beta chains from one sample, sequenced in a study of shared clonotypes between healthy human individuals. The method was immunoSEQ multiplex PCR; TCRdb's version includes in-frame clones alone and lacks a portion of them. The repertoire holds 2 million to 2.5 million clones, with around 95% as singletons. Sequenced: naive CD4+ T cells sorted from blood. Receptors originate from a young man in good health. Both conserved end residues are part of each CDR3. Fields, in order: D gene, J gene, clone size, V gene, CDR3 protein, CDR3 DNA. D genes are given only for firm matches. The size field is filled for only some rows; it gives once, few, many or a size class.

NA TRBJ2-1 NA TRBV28 CASSLAGQSSYNEQFF TGTGCCAGCAGTTTAGCGGGACAGAGCTCCTACAATGAGCAGTTCTTC
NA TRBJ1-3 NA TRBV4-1 CASSQIGRTSGNTIYF TGCGCCAGCAGCCAAATCGGACGGACCTCTGGAAACACCATATATTTT
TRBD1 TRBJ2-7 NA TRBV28 CASSPQGQGAEEQYF TGTGCCAGCAGTCCGCAGGGACAGGGGGCGGAGGAGCAGTACTTC
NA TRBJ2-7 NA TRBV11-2 CASSRPTVSSYEQYF TGTGCCAGCAGCCGCCCCACGGTCAGCTCCTACGAGCAGTACTTC
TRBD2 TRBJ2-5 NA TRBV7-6 CASSLRGGETQYF TGTGCCAGCAGCTTACGGGGGGGGGAGACCCAGTACTTC
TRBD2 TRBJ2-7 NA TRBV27 CASSLRGGLSYEQYF TGTGCCAGCAGTCTCCGGGGGGGGCTCTCCTACGAGCAGTACTTC
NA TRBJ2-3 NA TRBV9 CASSVGVAPDTQYF TGTGCCAGCAGCGTAGGGGTAGCACCAGATACGCAGTATTTT
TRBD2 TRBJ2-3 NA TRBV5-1 CASSMRGADTDTQYF TGCGCCAGCAGCATGCGGGGGGCCGACACAGATACGCAGTATTTT
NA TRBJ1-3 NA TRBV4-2 CASSLQGAGNTIYF TGTGCCAGCAGCCTCCAGGGTGCTGGAAACACCATATATTTT
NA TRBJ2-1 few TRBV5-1 CASSLGQVYNEQFF TGCGCCAGCAGCTTGGGGCAGGTTTACAATGAGCAGTTCTTC
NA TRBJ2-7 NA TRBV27 CASGLGQGSYEQYF TGTGCCAGCGGTTTGGGGCAGGGAAGCTACGAGCAGTACTTC
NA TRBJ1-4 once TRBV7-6 CASSPFATNEKLFF TGTGCCAGCAGCCCCTTTGCAACTAATGAAAAACTGTTTTTT
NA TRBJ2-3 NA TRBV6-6 CASRPEGGGFDTQYF TGTGCCAGCAGACCCGAAGGGGGGGGGTTCGATACGCAGTATTTT
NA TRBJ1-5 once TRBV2 CASTHEGGVNQPQHF TGTGCCAGCACCCACGAGGGAGGGGTCAATCAGCCCCAGCATTTT
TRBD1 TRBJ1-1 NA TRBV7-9 CASSPDRGRVTEAFF TGTGCCAGCAGCCCCGACAGGGGGCGCGTAACTGAAGCTTTCTTT
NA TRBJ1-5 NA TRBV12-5 CASVTSGADSPQHF TGTGCTAGTGTTACATCGGGAGCCGATTCGCCCCAGCATTTT
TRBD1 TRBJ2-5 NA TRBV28 CASSLGQGRETQYF TGTGCCAGCAGTCTAGGACAGGGGCGAGAGACCCAGTACTTC
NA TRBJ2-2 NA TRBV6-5 CASSPSPNTGELFF TGTGCCAGCAGCCCATCACCGAACACCGGGGAGCTGTTTTTT
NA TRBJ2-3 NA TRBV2 CASSSPPGSTDTQYF TGTGCCAGCAGTTCCCCCCCTGGGAGCACAGATACGCAGTATTTT
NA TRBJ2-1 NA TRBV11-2 CASSLEGRGHIYGEQFF TGTGCCAGCAGCTTAGAGGGCCGGGGGCATATCTACGGTGAGCAGTTCTTC
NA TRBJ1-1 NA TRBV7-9 CASSRLKGEAEAFF TGTGCCAGCAGCCGCCTTAAGGGGGAAGCTGAAGCTTTCTTT
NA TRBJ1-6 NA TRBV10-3 CAISGEDSDQSPLHF TGTGCCATCAGTGGAGAAGACAGCGACCAGTCACCCCTCCACTTT
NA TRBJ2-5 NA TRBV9 CASSRSRGQGETQYF TGTGCCAGCAGCAGAAGTCGGGGCCAAGGGGAGACCCAGTACTTC
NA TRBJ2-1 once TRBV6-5 CASSSGSRGNEQFF TGTGCCAGCAGTTCCGGGAGTCGCGGCAATGAGCAGTTCTTC
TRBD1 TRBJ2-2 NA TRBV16 CASSQWTGNTGELFF TGTGCCAGCAGCCAATGGACAGGGAACACCGGGGAGCTGTTTTTT
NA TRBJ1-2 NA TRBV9 CASGDRANYGYTF TGTGCCAGCGGAGACAGAGCTAACTATGGCTACACCTTC
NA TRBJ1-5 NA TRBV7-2 CASSSSGSNQPQHF TGTGCCAGCAGCTCCTCCGGGAGCAATCAGCCCCAGCATTTT
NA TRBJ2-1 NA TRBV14 CASSQDRLAQFF TGTGCCAGCAGCCAAGATCGCCTGGCGCAGTTCTTC
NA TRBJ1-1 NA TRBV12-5 CASGLNLYTEAFF TGTGCTAGTGGCCTGAATCTGTACACTGAAGCTTTCTTT
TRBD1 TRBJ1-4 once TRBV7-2 CASSPTGTTNEKLFF TGTGCCAGCAGCCCGACAGGGACAACTAATGAAAAACTGTTTTTT
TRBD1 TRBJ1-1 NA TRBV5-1 CASSSGQGSTEAFF TGCGCCAGCAGCTCGGGACAGGGGAGTACTGAAGCTTTCTTT
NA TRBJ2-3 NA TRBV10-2 CASSDVGGPGDTQYF TGCGCCAGCAGTGACGTCGGGGGGCCCGGAGATACGCAGTATTTT
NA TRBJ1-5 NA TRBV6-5 CASSREPSNQPQHF TGTGCCAGCAGTCGGGAGCCTAGCAATCAGCCCCAGCATTTT
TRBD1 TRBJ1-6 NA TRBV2 CASSIFGTGRQSSYNSPLHF TGTGCCAGCAGTATATTTGGGACAGGGAGACAGAGCTCCTATAATTCACCCCTCCACTTT
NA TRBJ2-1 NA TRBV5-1 CASSEQSRSYNEQFF TGCGCCAGCAGCGAGCAATCCCGCTCCTACAATGAGCAGTTCTTC
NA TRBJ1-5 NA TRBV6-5 CAAAEGRNQPQHF TGTGCCGCAGCGGAGGGTCGCAATCAGCCCCAGCATTTT
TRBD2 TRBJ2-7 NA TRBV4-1 CASSQESASGSQEQYF TGCGCCAGCAGCCAAGAATCGGCTAGCGGGAGTCAAGAGCAGTACTTC
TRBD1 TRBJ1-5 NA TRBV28 CASSSGQGNQPQHF TGTGCCAGCAGTTCAGGACAGGGGAATCAGCCCCAGCATTTT
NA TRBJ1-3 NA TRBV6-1 CASRPRGNTIYF TGTGCCAGCAGGCCCCGTGGAAACACCATATATTTT
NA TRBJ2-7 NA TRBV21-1 CASSKETSGRVYEQYF TGTGCCAGCAGCAAAGAGACTAGCGGGAGGGTCTACGAGCAGTACTTC
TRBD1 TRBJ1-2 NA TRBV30 CASHPTGGYGYTF TGTGCCTCCCACCCAACAGGGGGGTATGGCTACACCTTC
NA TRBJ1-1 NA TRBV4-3 CASSQVQGPMNTEAFF TGCGCCAGCAGCCAAGTACAGGGACCGATGAACACTGAAGCTTTCTTT
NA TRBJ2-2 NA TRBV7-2 CASSSGFSGELFF TGTGCCAGCAGCTCGGGTTTTAGCGGGGAGCTGTTTTTT
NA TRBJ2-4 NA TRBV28 CASLDREVGKNIQYF TGTGCCAGCCTCGACAGGGAGGTTGGCAAAAACATTCAGTACTTC
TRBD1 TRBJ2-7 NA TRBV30 CAGRQGQYEQYF TGTGCCGGAAGACAGGGGCAGTACGAGCAGTACTTC
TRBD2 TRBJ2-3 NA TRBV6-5 CASSRTRTTDTQYF TGTGCCAGCAGTCGGACTAGAACCACAGATACGCAGTATTTT
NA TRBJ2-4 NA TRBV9 CATPLAEVAKNIQYF TGTGCCACCCCTTTGGCGGAGGTAGCCAAAAACATTCAGTACTTC
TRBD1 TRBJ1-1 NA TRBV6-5 CASRTQGANTEAFF TGTGCCAGCAGGACACAGGGGGCGAACACTGAAGCTTTCTTT
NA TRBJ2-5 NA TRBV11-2 CASSRGTETQYF TGTGCCAGCAGCCGGGGAACAGAGACCCAGTACTTC
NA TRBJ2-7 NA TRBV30 CAWSVHARAGYEQYF TGTGCCTGGAGTGTACACGCCCGAGCGGGCTACGAGCAGTACTTC
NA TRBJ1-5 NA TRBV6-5 CASSLEWGGQPQHF TGTGCCAGCAGTTTGGAGTGGGGTGGTCAGCCCCAGCATTTT